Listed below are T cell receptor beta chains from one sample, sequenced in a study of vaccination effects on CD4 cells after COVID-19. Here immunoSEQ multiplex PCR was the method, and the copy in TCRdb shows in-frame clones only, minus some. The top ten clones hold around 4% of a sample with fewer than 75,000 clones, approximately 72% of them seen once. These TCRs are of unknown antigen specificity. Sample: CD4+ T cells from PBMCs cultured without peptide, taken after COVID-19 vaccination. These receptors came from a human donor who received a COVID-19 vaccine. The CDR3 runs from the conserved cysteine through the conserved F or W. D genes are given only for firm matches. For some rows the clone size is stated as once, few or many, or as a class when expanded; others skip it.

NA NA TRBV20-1 CSAKSGHEQYF
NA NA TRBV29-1 CSVSSTGSSTEAFF
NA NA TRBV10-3 CAISESPATLFF
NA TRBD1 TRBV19 CASSKRQGLDGYTF
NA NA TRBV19 CASSMTVGKETQYF
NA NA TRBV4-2 CASSQGQDLQPQHF
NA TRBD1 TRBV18 CASSLEFTGVGDGYTF
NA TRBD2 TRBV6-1 CASSEMWSGGARNEQFF
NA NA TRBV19 CASSIDLQGRNYGYTF
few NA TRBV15 CATSRDGVPNTEAFF
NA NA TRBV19 CASRGGNTEAFF
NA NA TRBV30 CAWSVRGDYGYTF
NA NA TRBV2 CASSPKNQQFF
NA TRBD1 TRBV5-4 CASSLRPSRTGSSYEQYF
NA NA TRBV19 CASRIRTGPNTGELFF
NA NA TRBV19 CASSSNDGYEQYF
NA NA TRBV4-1 CASRRGQSTEAFF
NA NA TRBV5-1 CASSRESLNTEAFF